This TCR beta chain comes out of a study of OX40 agonist ivuxolimab in advanced cancers. CDR1 is SEHNR, CDR2 FQNEAQ, per germline (reference sequence). Losses at the gene ends were 4 bases for V and 4 bases for J; bases not matched to a gene: 4. The CDR3 sequence is 15 residues long. TCRdb's copy holds only in-frame clones and misses some; the assay was immunoSEQ multiplex PCR. The sample yields tens of thousands of clones, around 84% seen once. This sample comprised CD4+ or CD8+ T cells sorted from blood, obtained in a trial of the OX40 agonist ivuxolimab. The V gene is TRBV7-9, the J gene TRBJ2-2; 9 bases map to TRBD2. The source is an adult with an advanced solid tumor such as melanoma, head and neck, liver or kidney cancer. The CDR3: CASSSPGLATGELFF. CDR3 DNA sequence: TGTGCCAGCAGCTCCCCGGGACTAGCCACCGGGGAGCTGTTTTTT.